This T cell receptor (beta chain) appears in the sequencing data of a study of blood T cell repertoires in COVID-19. Study overall: Some COVID-19 samples were acute and others convalescent; all came from the United States, Italy and Spain. The analysed material was cDNA or gDNA that came from T cells, B-cell-depleted T cells, or PBMCs.

Germline assignment: CDR1 LNHDA and CDR2 SQIVND (reference sequence). V was cut by 5 bases and J by 9 bases, with 17 bases left in between. CDR3 length equals 14 residues. Per the original data handling: How many nucleated cells were present was estimated from reference gene primer amplification. Profiling relied on immunoSEQ multiplex PCR, and the TCRdb table lists in-frame clones only, not all of them. The V and J calls and clone size are taken from that table; D and trimming were inferred from the DNA. The top ten clones hold about 2.3% of a sample with 250,000 to 350,000 clones, about nine tenths of them seen once.

The specimen was peripheral blood. The V and J genes are TRBV19 and TRBJ1-5, with D possibly matching TRBD1 (5 bases). This clonotype was sampled from a man in his late teens or twenties with active or convalescent COVID-19. CDR3 region: CASSFGQGSVPQHF. The CDR3 DNA sequence: TGTGCCAGTAGTTTTGGTCAGGGATCAGTGCCCCAGCATTTT.